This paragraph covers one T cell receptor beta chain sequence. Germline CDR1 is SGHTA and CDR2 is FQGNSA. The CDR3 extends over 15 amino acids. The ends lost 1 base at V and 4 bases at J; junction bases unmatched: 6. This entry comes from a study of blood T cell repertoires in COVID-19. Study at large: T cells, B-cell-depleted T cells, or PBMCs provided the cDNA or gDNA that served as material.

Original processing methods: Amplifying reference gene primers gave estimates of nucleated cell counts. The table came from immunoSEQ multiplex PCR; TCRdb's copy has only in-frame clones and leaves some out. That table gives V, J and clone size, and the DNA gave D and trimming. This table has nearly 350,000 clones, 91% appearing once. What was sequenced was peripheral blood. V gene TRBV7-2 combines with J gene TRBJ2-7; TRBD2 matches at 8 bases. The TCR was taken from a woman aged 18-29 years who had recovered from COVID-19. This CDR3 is CASSLETSVDYEQYV. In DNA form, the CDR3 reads TGTGCCAGCAGCTTAGAGACTAGCGTCGATTACGAGCAGTACGTC.